This T cell receptor beta chain was sequenced in a study of CD8+ T cells in alopecia areata (dated by TCRdb to 2017 to 2018). For the study in its entirety: Treated patients were enrolled in an open-label pilot trial of oral tofacitinib, 5 to 10 mg twice daily, for moderate-to-severe alopecia areata. Patients stayed on tofacitinib for 6 to 18 months and then had 6 months of follow-up off drug so that delayed response and recurrence could be assessed. For the treated patients, the SALT score, which quantifies what percentage of scalp surface area is affected, served as the measure of disease severity. In both human patients and the C3H/HeJ mouse model, the study applied high-throughput TCRbeta sequencing to look at T cell clonal expansion in alopecia areata. Human TCRbeta sequencing covered scalp tissue and sorted CD4+ and CD8+ peripheral blood T cells from patchy and totalis/universalis alopecia areata patients and healthy controls. Biopsies were taken from tofacitinib-treated patients at baseline and again at 4 and 24 weeks into treatment, and several of those patients also had a later scalp biopsy. Scalp clonality was compared across normal scalp (n=4), patchy alopecia areata scalp (n=8), and alopecia totalis/universalis scalp (n=8). RNA was obtained with the PAXgene miRNA kit for fixed scalp, the miRNeasy kit for PBMCs, and the RNeasy kit for mouse skin. TCRbeta CDR3 regions were amplified by immunoSEQ multiplex PCR using 35 Vbeta forward and 13 Jbeta reverse primers.

A remark on this clone: Its recognized antigen is unknown. It has no much larger one-base neighbor in the sample; base qualities were not kept.

The treatment or condition label on this specimen signifies: oral pan-JAK inhibitor, 5-10 mg twice daily. From alopecia areata patients, peripheral blood was collected along with lesional scalp punch biopsies. PBMCs were separated by density centrifugation and stained for CD3, CD4 and CD8, after which CD4+ and CD8+ T cells were sorted on a FACSAria. The protocol used for the library was the immunoSEQ multiplex PCR assay. For TCR sequencing, RNA was extracted from every sample and reverse transcribed into cDNA to serve as template. SuperScript III was used for first-strand cDNA synthesis, primed with a 2:1 mix of oligo-dT and random hexamers. A synthetic immune receptor repertoire was used to measure amplification bias, and any remaining bias was corrected computationally. The study's own analysis went as follows. Raw reads were preprocessed to remove errors, and CDR3 was defined according to IMGT conventions as the region from the conserved cysteine to phenylalanine. Clonality was calculated as 1 minus Shannon entropy normalized by log2 of the number of productive unique TCRs. Whether scalp clones were CD4 or CD8 was inferred by matching scalp TCRbeta sequences against CD4 and CD8 repertoires sorted from blood. TCRdb stores this immuneACCESS table with in-frame sequences only. Part of the clones is absent; in the studies checked, under half of the shortfall reflects unresolved V genes, and no reason is known for the rest. V and J calls and clone size come straight from that table; D and trimming were deduced from the DNA. Within this sample are 150,000 to 200,000 clones, with roughly three fifths of them counted one time only. In total, the top ten clones hold about 1.3% of the sample.

The CDR3 sequence holds 14 residues, the cysteine and phenylalanine included. Only CDR3 DNA is held: 42 bases, read in frame from base 1. A distance of 18 bases separates the germline ends of V and J, which lose 4 bases and 8 bases respectively. Based on the germline V gene, the CDR1 and CDR2 sequences are SGDLS and YYNGEE. Summary of the overall study and its limitations: Because the treated cohort was small and included a single nonresponder, larger studies are needed to assess links between baseline CD8+ expansion and response. Unlike mouse skin, where gammadelta T cells dominate, normal human skin contains resident alphabeta T cells that get sequenced too, which complicates analysis of the scalp TCR repertoire. Lesional scalp, especially in alopecia totalis/universalis, showed higher clonality and more expanded CD8+ clones than normal scalp, suggesting antigenic drive. Compared with mice, TCR sequences shared between patients were less clear, possibly partly because of HLA diversity across the patient population. With tofacitinib, both scalp clonality and the number of expanded CD8+ clones among the top 100 scalp clones went down significantly. Many expanded lesional clones persisted in scalp and blood during tofacitinib treatment, which may partly explain relapse after stopping treatment.

This chain is built from TRBV9 and TRBJ1-1, with a weak D call of TRBD1 (5 bases match). The sequencing used CD4+ T cells sorted from blood, collected at approximately week 50, from a patient treated with tofacitinib. This clonotype was sampled from a human donor with alopecia areata. In nucleotides, the sequence is TGTGCCAGCAGCTTAAAGGATGGGACGGGCGAAGCTTTCTTT. Translated, this gives CASSLKDGTGEAFF.